The 18 T cell receptor beta chains listed next were all sequenced from one sample in a study of OX40 agonist ivuxolimab in advanced cancers. Produced via immunoSEQ multiplex PCR; TCRdb's table is partial and in-frame only. The sample has about 64,000 clones, 80% to 90% seen once. The sample was CD4+ or CD8+ T cells sorted from blood, taken in a trial of the OX40 agonist ivuxolimab. The receptor source for this set is an adult with an advanced solid tumor such as melanoma, head and neck, liver or kidney cancer.

This clone was counted only a few times. DNA of the CDR3: TGTGCCAGTAGTAAAGGATTCACAGGGGTTAAAACAGATACGCAGTATTTT. Amino acid sequence: CASSKGFTGVKTDTQYF. The chain employs TRBV19 and TRBJ2-3, with TRBD1 matching over 7 bases. The CDR3 covers 17 residues. The V gene's germline CDR1 is LNHDA and CDR2 SQIVND (reference sequence). Unmatched junction bases numbered 13, after V lost 4 bases and J lost 3 bases.

This sequence joins TRBV7-2 and TRBJ2-1; tentatively, D is TRBD2 (5 bases). The germline V and J ends were trimmed by 6 bases and 12 bases, with 12 bases remaining between them. The CDR3 extends over 11 amino acids. CDR1 and CDR2 (germline): SGHTA, FQGNSA. The CDR3 protein is CASRRLEVQFF. DNA of the CDR3: TGTGCCAGCAGGCGCCTGGAGGTGCAGTTCTTC.

The rearrangement joins TRBV19 to TRBJ1-1; TRBD1 aligns across 9 bases. CDR3 length: 13 residues. Germline lookup yields CDR1 LNHDA and CDR2 SQIVND (reference sequence). Losses at the gene ends were 4 bases for V and 5 bases for J; bases not matched to a gene: 2. CDR3 sequence reads: CASSTTGGTEAFF. The CDR3, as DNA: TGTGCCAGTAGTACGACAGGGGGGACTGAAGCTTTCTTT.

The gene calls are TRBV6-5 and TRBJ1-1; D ambiguous. CDR1 MNHEY and CDR2 SVGAGI come from the germline V gene. This CDR3 contains 15 residues. Trimming took off 5 bases at V and 0 bases at J, with 13 bases between the two ends. For the CDR3, the DNA is TGTGCCAGCAGTAAAGGATTTGCGATGAACACTGAAGCTTTCTTT. It translates to CASSKGFAMNTEAFF.

CDR3 sequence: CASSVEGIGAMRYF. CDR3 nucleotide sequence: TGTGCCAGCAGCGTAGAGGGCATTGGGGCTATGCGGTATTTT. This rearrangement joins TRBV9 to TRBJ2-3; possible D gene TRBD1, 5 bases. This CDR3 spans 14 amino acids. V dropped 0 bases and J dropped 14 bases, with 19 bases sitting between them. From germline, CDR1 is SGDLS and CDR2 YYNGEE.

The genes are TRBV4-2 and TRBJ2-7, with 7 bases that match TRBD1. V lost 1 base and J lost 2; bases outside the gene matches: 8. This CDR3 has 16 amino acids. The germline V gene encodes CDR1 LGHNA and CDR2 YNFKEQ. Here the CDR3 DNA reads TGTGCCAGCAGCCAAGCCCCCGGGACAGAGGCCTACGAGCAGTACTTC. Translation gives CASSQAPGTEAYEQYF.

V gene TRBV15 combines with J gene TRBJ2-7, with D possibly being TRBD1 (6 bases). Trimming shortened V by 3 bases and J by 2 bases, and 8 bases separated the two germline ends. Germline loops: CDR1 LNHNV, CDR2 YYDKDF (reference sequence). The CDR3 consists of 13 residues. CDR3 amino acids: CATSRGATYEQYF. The CDR3 DNA follows: TGTGCCACCAGCAGGGGGGCTACCTACGAGCAGTACTTC. The entire variable domain, with the rest obtained from reference TRBV15 and TRBJ2-7, is as follows: DAMVIQNPRYQVTQFGKPVTLSCSQTLNHNVMYWYQQKSSQAPKLLFHYYDKDFNNEADTPDNFQSRRPNTSFCFLDIRSPGLGDTAMYLCATSRGATYEQYFGPGTRLTVT.

The chain uses TRBV5-6 and TRBJ2-6; D remains ambiguous. With 1 base removed from V and 0 bases from J, the gap between germline ends came to 8 bases. Germline lookup yields CDR1 SGHDT and CDR2 YYEEEE. CDR3 length equals 16 residues. The CDR3 DNA follows: TGTGCCAGCAGCTTGTACGGTAGCTCTGGGGCCAACGTCCTGACTTTC. It specifies CASSLYGSSGANVLTF.

The chain joins TRBV5-1 to TRBJ1-4, with D unclear. The germline V gene encodes CDR1 SGHRS and CDR2 YFSETQ. V gave up 0 bases and J gave up 8 bases, with 8 bases separating them. The CDR3 sequence is 13 residues long. As DNA, the CDR3 is TGCGCCAGCAGCTTGGTGGTTGACGAAAAACTGTTTTTT. This encodes CASSLVVDEKLFF.

J is TRBJ1-2 and V is TRBV28; 7 positions agree with TRBD1. The CDR3 runs to 14 residues. Germline CDR1 reads MDHEN; CDR2 reads SYDVKM. Losses at the gene ends were 7 bases for V and 4 bases for J; bases not matched to a gene: 9. Written as DNA, the CDR3 is TGTGCCAGCATTACCGACGGGACAGTCTATGGCTACACCTTC. Encoded protein: CASITDGTVYGYTF.

This clone was seen a handful of times. The chain couples TRBV5-4 to TRBJ1-1; 8 bases match TRBD1. The CDR3 consists of 13 residues. The V gene's germline CDR1 is SGHNT and CDR2 YYREEE (reference sequence). The V segment lost 5 bases and the J segment 6 bases; nucleotides outside the gene matches: 6. The CDR3 is CASRGQGKAEAFF. DNA for the CDR3: TGTGCCAGCAGAGGACAGGGTAAGGCTGAAGCTTTCTTT.

The gene calls are TRBV10-1 and TRBJ1-2, with unresolved D. Trimming took off 3 bases at V and 4 bases at J, with 6 bases between the two ends. The CDR3 is 12 amino acids. Germline V gene data show CDR1 as WNHNN and CDR2 as SYGVQD (reference sequence). This CDR3 reads CASSDSPYGYTF. The CDR3 DNA follows: TGCGCCAGCAGTGACAGTCCCTATGGCTACACCTTC.

This sequence joins TRBV5-4 and TRBJ2-3; possible D gene TRBD2, 5 bases. CDR1 is SGHNT and CDR2 is YYREEE in the germline V gene (reference sequence). Trimming took off 2 bases at V and 5 bases at J, with 9 bases between the two ends. The length of the CDR3 is 13 residues. CDR3 residues: CASSLRGRDTQYF. The CDR3 coding sequence is TGTGCCAGCAGCTTACGAGGGCGAGATACGCAGTATTTT.

The CDR3 coding sequence is TGTGCCAGCAGGCAGGGGGAGAATGAGCAGTTCTTC. Translated, it gives CASRQGENEQFF. The V and J genes are TRBV6-5 and TRBJ2-1; 7 nucleotides agree with TRBD1. The V gene's germline CDR1 is MNHEY and CDR2 SVGAGI. V lost 6 bases to trimming and J lost 7 bases; unmatched junction nucleotides: 3. The CDR3 covers 12 residues.

This chain connects TRBV7-8 to TRBJ1-4; D gene uncertain. Germline V gives CDR1 SGHVS, CDR2 FQNEAQ. Trimming took 5 bases from V and 2 from J, leaving 9 bases between them. The CDR3 is 14 amino acids. The CDR3: CASSPRRTNEKLFF. The CDR3 DNA reads TGTGCCAGCAGCCCGAGGAGGACTAATGAAAAACTGTTTTTT. The variable domain in full, completed from reference TRBV7-8 and TRBJ1-4, reads GAGVSQSPRYKVAKRGQDVALRCDPISGHVSLFWYQQALGQGPEFLTYFQNEAQLDKSGLPSDRFFAERPEGSVSTLKIQRTQQEDSAVYLCASSPRRTNEKLFFGSGTQLSVL.

The V and J genes are TRBV11-2 and TRBJ2-5; TRBD2 aligns across 11 bases. V lost 5 bases to trimming and J lost 4 bases; unmatched junction nucleotides: 12. Germline V gives CDR1 SGHAT, CDR2 FQNNGV. This CDR3 comprises 17 residues. In nucleotides, the CDR3 is TGTGCCAGCAGCGCCCAGGGGTTAGCGGGGGGGCTAGAGACCCAGTACTTC. Protein product: CASSAQGLAGGLETQYF.

V and J are TRBV15 and TRBJ1-2; D ambiguous. The CDR3 consists of 11 residues. The germline V and J ends were trimmed by 1 base and 14 bases, with 11 bases remaining between them. The germline V gene encodes CDR1 LNHNV and CDR2 YYDKDF (reference sequence). CDR3 loop: CATSRGKVKTF. In nucleotides, the CDR3 is TGTGCCACCAGCAGAGGCAAGGTGAAAACCTTC.

The V and J genes are TRBV23-1 and TRBJ1-4; 7 nucleotides agree with TRBD1. TRBV23-1 is designated an ORF whose function remains uncertain. The CDR3 is 16 residues long. Trimming removed 2 bases from V and 4 bases from J; junction bases left unmatched: 7. The DNA of the CDR3 is TGCGCCAGCAGTCAAGACCGGGACAGACATAATGAAAAACTGTTTTTT. This sequence encodes CASSQDRDRHNEKLFF.